Below, 24 T cell receptor beta chains from the same sample are listed, as sequenced in a study of T cell changes during pregnancy in multiple sclerosis. Sequenced by immunoSEQ multiplex PCR; TCRdb stores in-frame clones only, minus some. The sample records approximately 60,000 clones, just under 90% being singletons. The sequenced sample was peripheral blood from another person, used as feeder cells. Receptors were obtained from a human donor whose cells served as feeder cells for cultures in a pregnancy study.

The chain links TRBV2 to TRBJ1-6; D remains ambiguous. V was trimmed by 7 bases and J by 8 bases, leaving 12 bases between them. Germline assignment: CDR1 SNHLY and CDR2 FYNNEI. The CDR3 is 13 amino acids. CDR3 sequence reads: CASTGPGDSPLHF. The CDR3 DNA reads TGTGCCAGCACTGGGCCCGGAGATTCACCCCTCCACTTT.

This chain links TRBV9 with TRBJ2-7; D perhaps matches TRBD2 (6 bases). This CDR3 is built from 15 residues. From germline, CDR1 is SGDLS and CDR2 YYNGEE. The V end lost 0 bases, the J end lost 5 bases, and 15 bases lay between the germline ends. The CDR3 DNA reads TGTGCCAGCAGCGTAGTGGGCGCCGGGGGAGACGAGCAGTACTTC. This encodes CASSVVGAGGDEQYF.

The gene calls are TRBV5-5 and TRBJ2-3, with TRBD2 matching 12 bases. There are 15 residues in the CDR3. Germline trimming cut 4 bases from V and 6 bases from J; bases unmatched to any gene: 6. Per the germline V gene, CDR1 is SGHKS and CDR2 is YYEKEE (reference sequence). DNA for the CDR3: TGTGCCAGCAGCCTGGGACTAGCGGGTGGGGATACGCAGTATTTT. This encodes CASSLGLAGGDTQYF.

In its sample, this clone was seen once. CDR3 bases: TGTGCCAGCAGCCCATCTCCACGGGGTTCCCTTCGGGGGGAGACCCAGTACTTC. It translates to CASSPSPRGSLRGETQYF. The chain has TRBV27 and TRBJ2-5, with D perhaps TRBD2 (6 bases). This CDR3 has 18 residues. Deletions cut 6 bases from V and 5 bases from J, with 28 bases between. Germline V gene sequence: CDR1 MNHEY, CDR2 SMNVEV (reference sequence).

V is TRBV7-9 and J is TRBJ1-5; D possibly corresponds to TRBD1 (6 bases). There are 15 residues in the CDR3. The germline CDR1 and CDR2 sequences are SEHNR and FQNEAQ (reference sequence). Between the trimmed V and J ends, which lost 5 bases and 6 bases, there was a span of 17 bases. The CDR3 DNA follows: TGTGCCAGCAGCCCCTTCGATGGGGGGGCTCAGCCCCAGCATTTT. Protein: CASSPFDGGAQPQHF.

This chain links TRBV14 with TRBJ1-4, with unresolved D. The CDR3 extends over 16 amino acids. Trimming removed 0 bases at V and 0 bases at J, with 8 bases between. Germline CDR1 reads SGHDN; CDR2 reads FVKESK. CDR3 protein: CASSQDFVATNEKLFF. DNA for the CDR3: TGTGCCAGCAGCCAAGATTTCGTTGCAACTAATGAAAAACTGTTTTTT.

CDR3 amino acids: CASRTGVGADTQYF. CDR3 DNA: TGTGCCAGTAGGACAGGGGTAGGGGCAGATACGCAGTATTTT. This chain joins TRBV19 and TRBJ2-3; 8 bases align to TRBD1. The CDR3 has 14 amino acids. The germline CDR1 and CDR2 sequences are LNHDA and SQIVND (reference sequence). The V segment lost 6 bases and the J segment 4 bases; nucleotides outside the gene matches: 6.

The V gene is TRBV9, the J gene TRBJ1-2, with D unclear. Germline loops: CDR1 SGDLS, CDR2 YYNGEE. The CDR3 has 11 amino acids. Deletions cut 6 bases from V and 4 bases from J, with 7 bases between. CDR3 protein: CASKGLYGYTF. The CDR3 nucleotides read TGTGCCAGCAAAGGGCTCTATGGCTACACCTTC. The entire variable domain, with the rest obtained from reference TRBV9 and TRBJ1-2, is as follows: DSGVTQTPKHLITATGQRVTLRCSPRSGDLSVYWYQQSLDQGLQFLIQYYNGEERAKGNILERFSAQQFPDLHSELNLSSLELGDSALYFCASKGLYGYTFGSGTRLTVV.

This clone was found a few times. This chain connects TRBV7-9 to TRBJ1-4; D may be TRBD1 (5 bases). There are 14 residues in the CDR3. Per germline, CDR1 SEHNR and CDR2 FQNEAQ (reference sequence). V was trimmed by 5 bases and J by 7 bases, leaving 14 bases between them. The CDR3 sequence is CASSLDRDVEKLFF. For the CDR3, the DNA is TGTGCCAGCAGCCTCGACCGGGACGTTGAAAAACTGTTTTTT.

This chain uses TRBV27 with TRBJ2-2; D is ambiguous. The CDR3 runs to 16 residues. From germline, CDR1 is MNHEY and CDR2 SMNVEV (reference sequence). V lost 3 bases, J lost 2 bases, and 13 bases lay in between. The CDR3 DNA is TGTGCCAGCAGTTTTCTGTCCAGGACCAACACCGGGGAGCTGTTTTTT. Protein: CASSFLSRTNTGELFF.

The V call is TRBV14, the J call TRBJ1-2; a possible D gene is TRBD1 (6 bases). Germline assignment: CDR1 SGHDN and CDR2 FVKESK. This CDR3 is 17 amino acids long. Deletions cut 2 bases from V and 0 bases from J, with 16 bases between. DNA for the CDR3: TGTGCCAGCAGCCAAACCGGAGGGGGGCCCGCTAACTATGGCTACACCTTC. It yields the protein CASSQTGGGPANYGYTF.

The V gene is TRBV30, the J gene TRBJ1-1, with unresolved D. The germline V and J ends were trimmed by 0 bases and 3 bases, with 8 bases remaining between them. Germline values: CDR1 GTSNPN, CDR2 SVGIG (reference sequence). The CDR3 length is 13 residues. The CDR3 DNA is TGTGCCTGGAGTGTACAAGGGTACACTGAAGCTTTCTTT. It is translated as CAWSVQGYTEAFF.

J is TRBJ1-3 and V is TRBV18; D call uncertain. Trimming left V 0 bases short and J 4 bases short, with 4 bases between. CDR3 length equals 13 residues. Per germline, CDR1 KGHSH and CDR2 LQKENI. The CDR3 DNA reads TGTGCCAGCTCACCACCTTCGGGAAACACCATATATTTT. Amino acid sequence: CASSPPSGNTIYF.

The V and J genes are TRBV6-5 and TRBJ1-5; maybe TRBD1 (5 bases). The V end lost 0 bases, the J end lost 7 bases, and 10 bases lay between the germline ends. The CDR3 contains 14 residues. The germline CDR1 and CDR2 sequences are MNHEY and SVGAGI. The CDR3 protein is CASSYSTEGQPQHF. CDR3 coding DNA: TGTGCCAGCAGTTACTCGACAGAAGGGCAGCCCCAGCATTTT.

The chain couples TRBV6-6 to TRBJ2-7, with D perhaps TRBD1 (5 bases). V gave up 6 bases and J gave up 0 bases, with 9 bases separating them. The CDR3 is 13 amino acids. Germline V CDR1 and CDR2: MNHNY, SVGAGI (reference sequence). Written as DNA, the CDR3 is TGTGCCAGCAGCACCGGACACTCCTACGAGCAGTACTTC. It specifies CASSTGHSYEQYF.

Only a few counts were recorded for this clone. The chain joins TRBV4-2 to TRBJ1-5; a weak D match, TRBD1 (6 bases). CDR1 is LGHNA, CDR2 YNFKEQ, per germline. V was shortened by 0 bases and J by 0 bases, with 12 bases between the two germline ends. There are 17 residues in the CDR3. CDR3 in amino acids: CASSQEFRGYSNQPQHF. The CDR3 bases are TGTGCCAGCAGCCAAGAGTTCAGGGGCTATAGCAATCAGCCCCAGCATTTT.

This CDR3 reads CASSDGRDTGELFF. The DNA for the CDR3 is TGTGCCAGCAGTGACGGGAGGGACACCGGGGAGCTGTTTTTT. The chain combines TRBV25-1 with TRBJ2-2; TRBD2 matches at 8 bases. This CDR3 is built from 14 residues. CDR1 is MGHDK and CDR2 is SYGVNS in the germline V gene. V shed 3 bases and J 3 bases; nucleotides not matched to a gene: 0.

The chain is built from TRBV2 and TRBJ2-6, with D possibly being TRBD1 (6 bases). The ends were cut back, 1 base at V and 0 bases at J, with 7 bases in the middle. The V gene's germline CDR1 is SNHLY and CDR2 FYNNEI. The CDR3 length is 16 residues. CDR3 nucleotides: TGTGCCAGCAGTGAAGGAGGGGGCTCTGGGGCCAACGTCCTGACTTTC. The encoded protein is CASSEGGGSGANVLTF.

This clone appeared a single time. V and J are TRBV7-2 and TRBJ2-2; 12 positions match TRBD1. Per germline, CDR1 SGHTA and CDR2 FQGNSA. The CDR3 runs 17 residues. V shed 1 base and J 5 bases; nucleotides not matched to a gene: 5. The chain's CDR3 is CASSLEGQGAGTGELFF. CDR3 coding DNA: TGTGCCAGCAGCTTAGAGGGACAGGGGGCGGGAACCGGGGAGCTGTTTTTT.

The chain couples TRBV11-3 to TRBJ2-5; possibly TRBD1 or TRBD2 for D (5 bases each). With 5 bases removed from V and 2 bases from J, the gap between germline ends came to 6 bases. Germline V lookup: CDR1 SGHNT, CDR2 YENEEA. The CDR3 is 12 amino acids. This chain's CDR3 is CASSEGQETQYF. The CDR3 nucleotides are TGTGCCAGCAGCGAGGGGCAAGAGACCCAGTACTTC.

The chain couples TRBV28 to TRBJ2-2, with 8 bases identical to TRBD2. Germline-derived CDR1 and CDR2 are MDHEN and SYDVKM. This CDR3 has 14 amino acids. V lost 7 bases and J lost 3; bases outside the gene matches: 4. The CDR3 protein is CASTLLADTGELFF. The CDR3 DNA reads as TGTGCCAGCACCCTACTAGCGGACACCGGGGAGCTGTTTTTT. Drawing the rest from reference TRBV28 and TRBJ2-2, the complete variable domain is DVKVTQSSRYLVKRTGEKVFLECVQDMDHENMFWYRQDPGLGLRLIYFSYDVKMKEKGDIPEGYSVSREKKERFSLILESASTNQTSMYLCASTLLADTGELFFGEGSRLTVL.

J is TRBJ1-5 and V is TRBV6-6; 8 positions match TRBD1. The germline CDR1 and CDR2 sequences are MNHNY and SVGAGI (reference sequence). Trimming cost V 6 bases and J 2 bases; bases outside gene matches: 6. This CDR3 region has 15 residues. Here the CDR3 DNA reads TGTGCCAGCAGGGTCGGACAGGGAGGCAATCAGCCCCAGCATTTT. Encoded protein: CASRVGQGGNQPQHF.

The V and J genes are TRBV2 and TRBJ2-7, with 11 nucleotides matching TRBD1. Germline-derived CDR1 and CDR2 are SNHLY and FYNNEI. J gave up 1 base and V 4 bases, and 3 bases lay outside the gene matches. This CDR3 is 15 amino acids long. Here the CDR3 reads CASSGGQGASYEQYF. CDR3 DNA sequence: TGTGCCAGCAGTGGAGGACAGGGGGCTTCCTACGAGCAGTACTTC.

The rearrangement joins TRBV7-3 to TRBJ2-1, with D perhaps TRBD1 or TRBD2 (6 bases each). The V gene lost 5 bases and the J gene lost 7 bases, with 12 bases spanning the gap. The CDR3 contains 13 residues. The V gene's germline CDR1 is SGHTA and CDR2 FQGTGA. CDR3 loop: CASSPKGGNEQFF. Here the CDR3 DNA reads TGTGCCAGCAGCCCTAAGGGGGGAAATGAGCAGTTCTTC.